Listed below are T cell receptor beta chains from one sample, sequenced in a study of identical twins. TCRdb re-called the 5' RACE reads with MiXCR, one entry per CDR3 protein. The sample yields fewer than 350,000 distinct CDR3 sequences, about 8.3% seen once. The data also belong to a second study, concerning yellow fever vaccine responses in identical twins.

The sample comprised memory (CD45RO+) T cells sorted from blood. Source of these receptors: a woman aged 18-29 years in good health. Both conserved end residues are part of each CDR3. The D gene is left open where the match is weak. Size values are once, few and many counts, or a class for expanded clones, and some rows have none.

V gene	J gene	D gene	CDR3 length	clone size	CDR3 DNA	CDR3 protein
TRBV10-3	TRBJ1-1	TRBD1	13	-	TGTGCCACACGGACAGGGGGTGTGGGTGAAGCTTTCTTT	CATRTGGVGEAFF
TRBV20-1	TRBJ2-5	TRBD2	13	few	TGCAGTGAAGGACTAGCGGGGATAGAGACCCAGTACTTC	CSEGLAGIETQYF
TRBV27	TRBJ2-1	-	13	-	TGTGCCAGCAGTATTGCCTCTGCGGGAGAGCAGTTCTTC	CASSIASAGEQFF
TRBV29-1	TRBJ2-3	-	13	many	TGCAGCGTTGACTTAACCAACACAGATACGCAGTATTTT	CSVDLTNTDTQYF
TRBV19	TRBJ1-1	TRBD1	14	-	TGTGCCAGTAGTATAGGTGACAGGGCGGCTGAAGCTTTCTTT	CASSIGDRAAEAFF
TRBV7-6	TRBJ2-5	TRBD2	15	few	TGTGCCAGCAGCGGACGGACTAGCTCACGGGAGACCCAGTACTTC	CASSGRTSSRETQYF
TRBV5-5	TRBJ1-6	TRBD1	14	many	TGTGCCAGCAGCTTTGGGACAGATACTTCACCCCTCCACTTT	CASSFGTDTSPLHF
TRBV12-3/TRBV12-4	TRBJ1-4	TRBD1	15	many	TGTGCCAGCAGTTTAGGTACAGGGGGTAATGAAAAACTGTTTTTT	CASSLGTGGNEKLFF
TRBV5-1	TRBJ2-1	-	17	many	TGCGCCAGCAGTCCCGAGCAGGGAATTGCCTCCTACAATGAGCAGTTCTTC	CASSPEQGIASYNEQFF
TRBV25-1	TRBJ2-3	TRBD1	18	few	TGTGCCAGCAGTGGGGACAGGGGATCGTTGGGGAGCACAGATACGCAGTATTTT	CASSGDRGSLGSTDTQYF
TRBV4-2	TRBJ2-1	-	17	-	TGTGCCAGCAGCCAAGAGCAGGTGTGGGAGAGGTGGGGTGAGCAGTTCTTC	CASSQEQVWERWGEQFF